Each of the 25 T cell receptor beta chains below was sequenced from the same sample in a study of Graves' ophthalmopathy and Graves' hyperthyroidism. Researchers took RNA transcripts and amplified TCR beta CDR3 regions from them. In the first round, RT-PCR was carried out with HTBI primers, and a multiplex PCR formed the second round. MiXCR, run by TCRdb on the multiplex PCR reads, gives a single entry per CDR3 protein. The sample holds about 400,000 distinct CDR3 sequences, 15% to 20% seen once. Specimen: peripheral blood. These receptors were collected from a woman aged 18-30 years with Graves' ophthalmopathy.

This clonotype was seen at least ten times. This rearrangement joins TRBV11-3 to TRBJ2-7; perhaps D is TRBD1 or TRBD2 (6 bases each). Trimming pared 5 bases from V and 4 bases from J, leaving 21 bases between. The germline V gene has CDR1 SGHNT and CDR2 YENEEA. The CDR3 is made up of 16 amino acids. The CDR3 protein is CASSPPRGQGSYEQYF. CDR3 DNA: TGTGCCAGCAGCCCGCCGCGGGGTCAGGGGAGTTACGAGCAGTACTTC.

This clonotype was picked up one time. V gene TRBV20-1 combines with J gene TRBJ2-3; D is perhaps TRBD1 or TRBD2 (7 bases each). The V end was cut by 5 bases, the J end by 3 bases, with 15 bases between. The CDR3 runs 14 residues. CDR1 DFQATT and CDR2 SNEGSKA come from the germline V gene (reference sequence). The CDR3 here is CSAPGGVRTDTQYF. As DNA, the CDR3 is TGCAGTGCTCCAGGGGGGGTCCGAACAGATACGCAGTATTTT.

This clonotype was observed many times. The CDR3 region has the DNA TGTGCCAGCAGCCCTCCTGGGGCCAACGTCCTGACTTTC. Protein product: CASSPPGANVLTF. The chain combines TRBV28 with TRBJ2-6; no clear D gene. CDR1 is MDHEN and CDR2 is SYDVKM in the germline V gene. This CDR3 has 13 amino acids. V was pared by 6 bases and J by 2 bases, with 5 bases between.

This clonotype was counted at least ten times. The V call is TRBV11-2, the J call TRBJ2-7, with TRBD2 identical over 13 bases. V lost 5 bases, J lost 2 bases, and 3 bases stayed unmatched. Germline-derived CDR1 and CDR2 are SGHAT and FQNNGV. This CDR3 comprises 15 residues. CDR3: CASSAGLAGTYEQYF. Here the CDR3 DNA reads TGTGCCAGCAGCGCGGGACTAGCGGGAACCTACGAGCAGTACTTC. Filled out from reference TRBV11-2 and TRBJ2-7, the complete variable domain reads EAGVAQSPRYKIIEKRQSVAFWCNPISGHATLYWYQQILGQGPKLLIQFQNNGVVDDSQLPKDRFSAERLKGVDSTLKIQPAKLEDSAVYLCASSAGLAGTYEQYFGPGTRLTVT.

Many counts were recorded for this clonotype. This chain uses TRBV28 with TRBJ1-1, with a tentative D call TRBD1 (6 bases). Germline V CDR1 and CDR2: MDHEN, SYDVKM. Trimming left V 6 bases short and J 2 bases short, with 13 bases between. The CDR3 sequence is 14 residues long. The CDR3 DNA follows: TGTGCCAGCAGACAACAGGGAAGAAACACTGAAGCTTTCTTT. Its translation is CASRQQGRNTEAFF.

Many counts were recorded for this clonotype. The V and J genes are TRBV12-3 or TRBV12-4 and TRBJ2-5, with D possibly being TRBD2 (6 bases). V lost 6 bases and J lost 0, with 8 bases in between. The CDR3 spans 13 residues. CDR3 protein: CASRAGHQETQYF. CDR3 coding DNA: TGTGCCAGCAGGGCGGGGCACCAAGAGACCCAGTACTTC.

This clonotype has ten or more counts. The chain joins TRBV7-3 to TRBJ2-2, with unresolved D. V gave up 5 bases and J gave up 4 bases, with 5 bases separating them. The CDR3 consists of 12 residues. CDR1 is SGHTA and CDR2 is FQGTGA in the germline V gene. CDR3 sequence reads: CASSPATGELFF. For the CDR3, the DNA is TGTGCCAGCAGCCCCGCCACCGGGGAGCTGTTTTTT.

The rearrangement uses TRBV27 and TRBJ2-5, with TRBD2 matching 10 bases. The V gene end was trimmed by 10 bases and the J gene end by 5 bases; junction bases not matched to a gene: 4. The CDR3 is 12 amino acids. Germline V gene lookup returns CDR1 MNHEY and CDR2 SMNVEV (reference sequence). CDR3 coding DNA: TGTGCCACCGGGACTAGCGAGGAGACCCAGTACTTC. This translates into CATGTSEETQYF.

This clonotype was seen at least ten times. This chain links TRBV6-5 with TRBJ2-2; D is unresolved. Germline loops: CDR1 MNHEY, CDR2 SVGAGI. The CDR3 contains 14 residues. With 7 bases removed from V and 8 bases from J, the gap between germline ends came to 17 bases. CDR3 amino acids: CASTIAASRGELFF. The DNA for the CDR3 is TGTGCCAGCACGATTGCGGCTTCAAGAGGGGAGCTGTTTTTT.

There are many counts of this clonotype. This sequence joins TRBV2 and TRBJ2-2; 8 bases map to TRBD1. Germline CDR1 and CDR2: SNHLY and FYNNEI. The CDR3 has 18 residues. J lost 6 bases, V lost 0 bases, and 12 bases had no gene match. The CDR3 DNA follows: TGTGCCAGCAGTGAAGCGTGGGGACAGGACCTCAAACCCGGGGAGCTGTTTTTT. This translates into CASSEAWGQDLKPGELFF.

This clonotype was seen at least ten times. The chain recombines TRBV11-2 with TRBJ2-6; TRBD1 aligns across 8 bases. This CDR3 spans 18 amino acids. The junction had 11 bases not matched to a gene; V was cut back by 5 bases and J by 2 bases. Looked up from germline, CDR1 is SGHAT and CDR2 is FQNNGV. The CDR3 region is CASSPRRQGAAGANVLTF. In DNA form, the CDR3 reads TGTGCCAGCAGCCCCCGTAGGCAGGGGGCGGCTGGGGCCAACGTCCTGACTTTC.

This clonotype was counted ten times or more. The gene calls are TRBV11-2 and TRBJ1-5, with 10 nucleotides matching TRBD1. This CDR3 has 17 amino acids. Germline-derived CDR1 and CDR2 are SGHAT and FQNNGV. The trim removed 2 bases at V and 5 bases at J, leaving 9 bases unmatched. CDR3 residues: CASSLLPDRGLDQPQHF. CDR3 in DNA: TGTGCCAGCAGCTTATTACCTGACAGGGGGCTCGATCAGCCCCAGCATTTT.

This clonotype turned up a few times. The V and J genes are TRBV7-2 and TRBJ2-5; perhaps TRBD2 as D (5 bases). Per germline, CDR1 SGHTA and CDR2 FQGNSA. The V end lost 2 bases, the J end lost 1 base, and 11 bases lay between the germline ends. The CDR3 extends over 15 amino acids. This CDR3 is CASSLLNGIQETQYF. The DNA for the CDR3 is TGTGCCAGCAGCTTATTAAACGGGATCCAAGAGACCCAGTACTTC.

The sample holds many counts of this clonotype. This chain connects TRBV28 to TRBJ1-1; 9 bases fit TRBD1. CDR1 and CDR2 from the germline V gene are MDHEN and SYDVKM. J gave up 0 bases and V 5 bases, and 4 bases lay outside the gene matches. The CDR3 loop spans 15 amino acids. CDR3 DNA sequence: TGTGCCAGCAGTGCACAGGGGGCTTTGAACACTGAAGCTTTCTTT. It translates to CASSAQGALNTEAFF.

This clonotype came up many times. The rearrangement uses TRBV10-3 and TRBJ1-2; D gene unclear. The CDR3 is 14 amino acids. The ends were cut back, 3 bases at V and 6 bases at J, with 14 bases in the middle. From germline, CDR1 is ENHRY and CDR2 SYGVKD. The CDR3 coding sequence is TGTGCCATCAGTGACGTCGGGGTATCGGATGGCTACACCTTC. It codes for CAISDVGVSDGYTF.

The CDR3 loop is CASSRTGSPNTGELFF. CDR3 coding DNA: TGTGCCAGCAGCCGAACCGGGAGCCCGAACACCGGGGAGCTGTTTTTT. The chain links TRBV11-2 to TRBJ2-2, with D perhaps TRBD2 (6 bases). The CDR3 covers 16 residues. From germline, CDR1 is SGHAT and CDR2 FQNNGV. Trimming took 5 bases from V and 0 from J, leaving 13 bases between them.

At least ten counts were recorded for this clonotype. The chain joins TRBV27 to TRBJ1-1; 7 nucleotides align to TRBD1. The CDR3 has 17 amino acids. J lost 3 bases, V lost 2 bases, and 12 bases had no gene match. CDR1 and CDR2 (germline): MNHEY, SMNVEV (reference sequence). Written as DNA, the CDR3 is TGTGCCAGCAGTTTACGGCCGACAGGGAGGCATCACACTGAAGCTTTCTTT. Translating it yields CASSLRPTGRHHTEAFF.

This clonotype was seen repeatedly, ten times or more. This chain connects TRBV7-2 to TRBJ2-5; 12 bases are a match to TRBD2. Germline trimming cut 8 bases from V and 4 bases from J; bases unmatched to any gene: 8. Per the germline V gene, CDR1 is SGHTA and CDR2 is FQGNSA. This CDR3 has 15 amino acids. The CDR3 DNA sequence: TGTGCCAGCGCGACTAGCGGGAGTTCTTTAGAGACCCAGTACTTC. Its protein is CASATSGSSLETQYF.

This clonotype was seen at least ten times. V usage is TRBV13 and J usage is TRBJ2-5; tentatively, D is TRBD2 (6 bases). The V and J ends lost 4 bases and 1 base respectively, with 10 bases between them. This CDR3 has 14 residues. CDR1 is PRHDT, CDR2 FYEKMQ, per germline (reference sequence). CDR3 loop: CASSSGLTQETQYF. In DNA form, the CDR3 reads TGTGCCAGCAGCTCGGGACTCACCCAAGAGACCCAGTACTTC.

The table lists this clonotype with many counts. This rearrangement joins TRBV12-3 or TRBV12-4 to TRBJ2-7; 8 nucleotides align to TRBD1. V shed 6 bases, J shed 2 bases, and the junction held 6 bases outside the gene matches. The CDR3 has 14 residues. The DNA for the CDR3 is TGTGCCAGCAGCCTGGACAGGGTTCCCTACGAGCAGTACTTC. Amino acids: CASSLDRVPYEQYF.

The chain uses TRBV25-1 and TRBJ1-1, with 7 nucleotides matching TRBD1. With 3 bases clipped from V and 9 bases from J, the junction kept 13 bases outside the gene matches. CDR1 and CDR2 from the germline V gene are MGHDK and SYGVNS. This CDR3 is built from 15 residues. CDR3 coding DNA: TGTGCCAGCAGTGACACCACCGGACAGGTGCCCAAAGCTTTCTTT. This codes for CASSDTTGQVPKAFF.

The sample holds many counts of this clonotype. The chain uses TRBV19 and TRBJ2-2; D is ambiguous. Trimming removed 5 bases from V and 1 base from J, with 14 bases in between. Germline V gives CDR1 LNHDA, CDR2 SQIVND (reference sequence). CDR3 length: 16 residues. The chain's CDR3 is CASSPPRGENTGELFF. The CDR3 DNA reads as TGTGCCAGTAGTCCCCCCAGAGGCGAGAACACCGGGGAGCTGTTTTTT.

The rearrangement joins TRBV11-2 to TRBJ2-7, with D perhaps being TRBD1 or TRBD2 (5 bases each). Looked up from germline, CDR1 is SGHAT and CDR2 is FQNNGV. With 5 bases removed from V and 0 bases from J, the gap between germline ends came to 11 bases. CDR3 length equals 14 residues. For the CDR3, the DNA is TGTGCCAGCAGCGCCTGGGGGAGCTCCTACGAGCAGTACTTC. Its translation is CASSAWGSSYEQYF.

The V gene is TRBV28, the J gene TRBJ1-1; weak D call: TRBD1 (6 bases). CDR1 MDHEN and CDR2 SYDVKM come from the germline V gene. The CDR3 length is 13 residues. Trimming took off 4 bases at V and 6 bases at J, with 12 bases between the two ends. The CDR3 DNA reads as TGTGCCAGCAGTTGGACCGGGGGCCCTGAAGCTTTCTTT. Encoded protein: CASSWTGGPEAFF.

This clonotype was seen ten or more times. V is TRBV19 and J is TRBJ2-2, with a possible D match to TRBD1 (6 bases). Germline V gene sequence: CDR1 LNHDA, CDR2 SQIVND (reference sequence). The germline V and J ends were trimmed by 5 bases and 5 bases, with 12 bases remaining between them. The CDR3 loop spans 14 amino acids. CDR3 bases: TGTGCCAGTAGTGTTGGGGGCAGAACCGGGGAGCTGTTTTTT. Encoded protein: CASSVGGRTGELFF.